This paragraph reports one T cell receptor (beta chain). Its binding antigen is unknown. Per-base qualities were not stored, and no clone one base away is much larger. The data were taken from a study of control samples from healthy donors and cancer patients (dated by TCRdb to the early 2020s). V loses 2 bases, J loses 7 bases, and the germline ends lie 12 bases apart. Measured from the cysteine to the phenylalanine, the CDR3 is 14 residues long. The CDR3 DNA has 42 bases and is translated from base 1. The germline V gene specifies MNHNS as CDR1 and SASEGT as CDR2. To prepare the library, the immunoSEQ multiplex PCR assay was applied. TCRdb obtained this table from immuneACCESS and retained in-frame rearrangements with V and J assigned. These tables miss some clones; where compared with another copy, unresolved V genes account for less than half of the shortfall, and the remainder is unexplained. In this sample the table shows some 120,000 clones, 88% of which occur a single time. 2% to 2.5% of the sample belongs to the ten largest clones.

The sequence was collected from a woman between 65 and 79 years old in good health. Sequencing used blood. Recombination joined TRBV6-1 with TRBJ1-5; the D gene is unclear. The bases are TGTGCCAGCAGTGAACGGGGTTTTTGGCAGCCCCAGCATTTT. Translated, this gives CASSERGFWQPQHF.